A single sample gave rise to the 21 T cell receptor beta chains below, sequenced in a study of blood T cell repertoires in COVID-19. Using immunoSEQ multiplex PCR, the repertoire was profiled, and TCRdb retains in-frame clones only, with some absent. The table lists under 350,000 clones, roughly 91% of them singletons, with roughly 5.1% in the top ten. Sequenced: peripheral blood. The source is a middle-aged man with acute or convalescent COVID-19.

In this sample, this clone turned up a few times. In DNA, the CDR3 is TGTGCCAGCAGCCAGGCCAGCTCTGGAAACACCATATATTTT. It specifies CASSQASSGNTIYF. The rearrangement links TRBV3-1 (or the pseudogene TRBV3-2) to TRBJ1-3; no reliable D call. The CDR3 totals 14 residues. With 3 bases removed from V and 0 bases from J, the gap between germline ends came to 6 bases. CDR1 is LGHDT and CDR2 is YNNKEL in the germline V gene (reference sequence).

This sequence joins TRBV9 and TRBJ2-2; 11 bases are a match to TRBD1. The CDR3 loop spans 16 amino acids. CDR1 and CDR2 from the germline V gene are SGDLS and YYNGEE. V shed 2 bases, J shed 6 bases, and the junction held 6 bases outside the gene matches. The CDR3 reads CASSVAGTGGAGELFF. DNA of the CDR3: TGTGCCAGCAGCGTGGCCGGGACAGGGGGGGCCGGGGAGCTGTTTTTT.

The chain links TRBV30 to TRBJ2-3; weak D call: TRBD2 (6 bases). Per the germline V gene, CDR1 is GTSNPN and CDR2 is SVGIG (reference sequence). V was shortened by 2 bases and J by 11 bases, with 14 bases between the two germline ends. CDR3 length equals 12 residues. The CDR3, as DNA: TGTGCCTGGAGTTCTCGCGGGGAGAGGCAGTATTTT. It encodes CAWSSRGERQYF. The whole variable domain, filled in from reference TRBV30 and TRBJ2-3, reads SQTIHQWPATLVQPVGSPLSLECTVEGTSNPNLYWYRQAAGRGLQLLFYSVGIGQISSEVPQNLSASRPQDRQFILSSKKLLLSDSGFYLCAWSSRGERQYFGPGTRLTVL.

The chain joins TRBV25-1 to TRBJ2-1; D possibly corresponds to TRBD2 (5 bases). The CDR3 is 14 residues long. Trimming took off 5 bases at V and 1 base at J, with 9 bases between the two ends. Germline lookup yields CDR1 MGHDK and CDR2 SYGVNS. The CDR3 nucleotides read TGTGCCAGCAGTCGGACTGGTTCCTACAATGAGCAGTTCTTC. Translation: CASSRTGSYNEQFF.

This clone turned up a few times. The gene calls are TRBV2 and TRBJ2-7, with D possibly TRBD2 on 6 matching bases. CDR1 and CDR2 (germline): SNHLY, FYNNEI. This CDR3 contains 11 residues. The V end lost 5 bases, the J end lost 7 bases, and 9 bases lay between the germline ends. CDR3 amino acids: CASSRRGEQYF. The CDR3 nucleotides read TGTGCCAGCAGTAGGAGGGGAGAGCAGTACTTC.

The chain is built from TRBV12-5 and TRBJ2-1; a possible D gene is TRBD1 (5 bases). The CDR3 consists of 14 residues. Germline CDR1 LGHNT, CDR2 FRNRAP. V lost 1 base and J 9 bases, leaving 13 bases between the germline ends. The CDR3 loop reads CASGLDRQLSEQFF. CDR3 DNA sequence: TGTGCTAGTGGTTTGGACCGACAGCTCTCTGAGCAGTTCTTC.

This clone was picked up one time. The CDR3 coding sequence is TGTGCCAGCAGTGAAGCAGCCAAGGGGGTGGCTTTCTTT. Translating it yields CASSEAAKGVAFF. The V and J genes are TRBV2 and TRBJ1-1; D perhaps matches TRBD1 (6 bases). The CDR3 is made up of 13 amino acids. The germline V gene encodes CDR1 SNHLY and CDR2 FYNNEI. Trimming pared 0 bases from V and 11 bases from J, leaving 13 bases between.

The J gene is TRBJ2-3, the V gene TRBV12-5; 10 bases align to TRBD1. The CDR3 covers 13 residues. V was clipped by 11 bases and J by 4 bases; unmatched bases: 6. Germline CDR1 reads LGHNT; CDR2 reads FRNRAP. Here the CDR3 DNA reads TGTGCTGGGGGACAGGGGAGGGCAGATACGCAGTATTTT. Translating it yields CAGGQGRADTQYF.

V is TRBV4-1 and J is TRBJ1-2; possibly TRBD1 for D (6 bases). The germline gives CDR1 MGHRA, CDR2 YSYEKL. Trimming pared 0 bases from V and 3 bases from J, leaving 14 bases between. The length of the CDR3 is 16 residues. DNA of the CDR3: TGCGCCAGCAGCCAAGACACCAGGGGCCCCTACTATGGCTACACCTTC. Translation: CASSQDTRGPYYGYTF.

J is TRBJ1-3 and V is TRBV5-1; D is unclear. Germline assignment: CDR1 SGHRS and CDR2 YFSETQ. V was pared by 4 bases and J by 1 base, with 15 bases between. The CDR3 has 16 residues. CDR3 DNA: TGCGCCAGCAGCCCGGCCGAGGGAGCGTCTGGAAACACCATATATTTT. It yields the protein CASSPAEGASGNTIYF.

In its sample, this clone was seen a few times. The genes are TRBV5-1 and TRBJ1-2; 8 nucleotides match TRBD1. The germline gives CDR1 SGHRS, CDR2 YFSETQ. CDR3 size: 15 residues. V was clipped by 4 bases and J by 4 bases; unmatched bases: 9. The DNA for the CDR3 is TGCGCCAGCAGCCCCGGACAGGGCTTCGGCTATGGCTACACCTTC. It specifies CASSPGQGFGYGYTF. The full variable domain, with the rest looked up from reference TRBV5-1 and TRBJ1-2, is KAGVTQTPRYLIKTRGQQVTLSCSPISGHRSVSWYQQTPGQGLQFLFEYFSETQRNKGNFPGRFSGRQFSNSRSEMNVSTLELGDSALYLCASSPGQGFGYGYTFGSGTRLTVV.

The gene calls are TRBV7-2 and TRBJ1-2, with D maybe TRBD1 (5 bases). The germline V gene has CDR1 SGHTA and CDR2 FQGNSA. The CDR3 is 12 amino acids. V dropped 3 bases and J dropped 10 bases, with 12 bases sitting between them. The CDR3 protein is CASSFLGTLYTF. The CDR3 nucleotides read TGTGCCAGCAGCTTCTTAGGGACTCTCTACACCTTC.

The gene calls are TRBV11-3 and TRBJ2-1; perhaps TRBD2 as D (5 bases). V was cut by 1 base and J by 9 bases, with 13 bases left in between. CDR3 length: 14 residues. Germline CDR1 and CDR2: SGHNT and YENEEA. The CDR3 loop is CASSLGPEVGEQFF. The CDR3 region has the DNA TGTGCCAGCAGCTTAGGTCCGGAGGTAGGTGAGCAGTTCTTC.

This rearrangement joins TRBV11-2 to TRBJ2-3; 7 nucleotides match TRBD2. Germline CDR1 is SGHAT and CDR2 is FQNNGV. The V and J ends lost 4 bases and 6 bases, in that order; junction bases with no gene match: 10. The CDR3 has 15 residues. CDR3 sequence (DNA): TGTGCCAGCAGCTCCTACGGCGGGAGAACTGATACGCAGTATTTT. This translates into CASSSYGGRTDTQYF.

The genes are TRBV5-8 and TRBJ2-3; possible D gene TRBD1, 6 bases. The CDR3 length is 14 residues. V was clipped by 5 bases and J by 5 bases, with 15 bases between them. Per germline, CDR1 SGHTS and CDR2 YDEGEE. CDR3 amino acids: CASSKRQAQDTQYF. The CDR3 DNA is TGTGCCAGCAGTAAAAGACAGGCACAAGATACGCAGTATTTT. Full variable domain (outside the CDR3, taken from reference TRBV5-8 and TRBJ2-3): EAGVTQSPTHLIKTRGQQATLRCSPISGHTSVYWYQQALGLGLQFLLWYDEGEERNRGNFPPRFSGRQFPNYSSELNVNALELEDSALYLCASSKRQAQDTQYFGPGTRLTVL.

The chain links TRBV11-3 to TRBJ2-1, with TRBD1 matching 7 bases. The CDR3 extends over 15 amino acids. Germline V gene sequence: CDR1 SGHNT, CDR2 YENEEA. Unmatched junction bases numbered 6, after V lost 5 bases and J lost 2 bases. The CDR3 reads CASSDDRAPYNEQFF. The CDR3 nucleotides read TGTGCCAGCAGCGACGACAGGGCACCCTACAATGAGCAGTTCTTC. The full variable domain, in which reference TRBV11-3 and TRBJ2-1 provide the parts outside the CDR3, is EAGVVQSPRYKIIEKKQPVAFWCNPISGHNTLYWYLQNLGQGPELLIRYENEEAVDDSQLPKDRFSAERLKGVDSTLKIQPAELGDSAVYLCASSDDRAPYNEQFFGPGTRLTVL.

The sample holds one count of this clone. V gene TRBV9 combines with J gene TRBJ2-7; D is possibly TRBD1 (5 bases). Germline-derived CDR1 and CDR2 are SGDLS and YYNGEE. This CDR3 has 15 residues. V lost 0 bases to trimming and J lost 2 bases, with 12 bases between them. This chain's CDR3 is CASSVATATPYEQYF. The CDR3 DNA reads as TGTGCCAGCAGCGTAGCGACAGCTACCCCCTACGAGCAGTACTTC.

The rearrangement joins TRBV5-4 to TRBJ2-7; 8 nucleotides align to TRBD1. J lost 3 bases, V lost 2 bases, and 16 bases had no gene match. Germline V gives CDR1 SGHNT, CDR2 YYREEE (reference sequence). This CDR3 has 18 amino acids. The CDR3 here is CASSFQRGPRQGFYEQYF. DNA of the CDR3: TGTGCCAGCAGCTTTCAGAGAGGGCCGCGACAGGGGTTCTACGAGCAGTACTTC.

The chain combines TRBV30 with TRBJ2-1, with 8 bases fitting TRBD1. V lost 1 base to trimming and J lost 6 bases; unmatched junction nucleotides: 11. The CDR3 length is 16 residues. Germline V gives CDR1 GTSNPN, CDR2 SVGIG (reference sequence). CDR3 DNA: TGTGCCTGGAGTGGGATCAGGGGGCCGGCGGTCAATGAGCAGTTCTTC. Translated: CAWSGIRGPAVNEQFF.

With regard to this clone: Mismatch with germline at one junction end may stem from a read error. The CDR3 DNA reads as TGTGCCAGCAGTCAAGGGGACAGCACTGAAGCTTTCTTT. It translates to CASSQGDSTEAFF. V usage is TRBV3-1 (or the pseudogene TRBV3-2) and J usage is TRBJ1-1; TRBD1 aligns across 7 bases. Germline V gene sequence: CDR1 LGHDT, CDR2 YNNKEL (reference sequence). This CDR3 spans 13 amino acids.

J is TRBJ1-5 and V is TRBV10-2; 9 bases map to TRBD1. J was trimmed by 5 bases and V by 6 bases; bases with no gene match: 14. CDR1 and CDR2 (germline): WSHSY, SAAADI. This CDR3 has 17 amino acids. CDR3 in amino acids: CASSRQGEGTGHQPQHF. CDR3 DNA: TGCGCCAGCAGCCGACAGGGGGAGGGAACCGGTCATCAGCCCCAGCATTTT.